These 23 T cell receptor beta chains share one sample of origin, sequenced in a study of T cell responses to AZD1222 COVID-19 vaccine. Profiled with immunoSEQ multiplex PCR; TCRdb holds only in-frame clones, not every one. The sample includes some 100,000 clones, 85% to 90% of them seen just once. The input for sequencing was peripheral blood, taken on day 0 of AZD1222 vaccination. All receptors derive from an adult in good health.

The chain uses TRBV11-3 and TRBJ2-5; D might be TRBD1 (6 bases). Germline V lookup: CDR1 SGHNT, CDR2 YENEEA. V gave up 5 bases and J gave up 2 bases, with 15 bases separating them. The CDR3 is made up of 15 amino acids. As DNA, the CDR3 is TGTGCCAGCAGCCTGGGACAATACCCTCAAGAGACCCAGTACTTC. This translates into CASSLGQYPQETQYF.

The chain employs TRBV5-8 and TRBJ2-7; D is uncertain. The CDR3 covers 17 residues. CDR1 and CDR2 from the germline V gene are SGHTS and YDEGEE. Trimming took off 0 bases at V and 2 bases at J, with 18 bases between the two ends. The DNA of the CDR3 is TGTGCCAGCAGCTTGGCGGTGGCGGCAGCGAGCGCCTACGAGCAGTACTTC. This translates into CASSLAVAAASAYEQYF.

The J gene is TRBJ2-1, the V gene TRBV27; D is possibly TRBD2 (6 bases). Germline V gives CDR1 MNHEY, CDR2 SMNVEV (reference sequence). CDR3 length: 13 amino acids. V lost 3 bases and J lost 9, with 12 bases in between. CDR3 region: CASSFHLGGEQFF. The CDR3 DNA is TGTGCCAGCAGTTTCCATCTGGGAGGTGAGCAGTTCTTC.

The CDR3 DNA follows: TGTGCCAGCACCCTGACCGGACAGGGGAATAGAGATGAGCAGTTCTTC. This sequence encodes CASTLTGQGNRDEQFF. The chain links TRBV28 to TRBJ2-1; 9 nucleotides align to TRBD1. V shed 7 bases, J shed 8 bases, and the junction held 15 bases outside the gene matches. The CDR3 totals 16 residues. Germline V gene sequence: CDR1 MDHEN, CDR2 SYDVKM.

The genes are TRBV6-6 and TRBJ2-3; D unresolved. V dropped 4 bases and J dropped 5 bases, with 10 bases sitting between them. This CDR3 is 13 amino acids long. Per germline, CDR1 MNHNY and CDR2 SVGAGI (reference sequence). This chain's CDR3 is CASSSSPGDTQYF. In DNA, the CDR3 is TGTGCCAGCAGTTCGTCCCCGGGAGATACGCAGTATTTT.

CDR3: CASSVWDLYTQYF. CDR3 nucleotide sequence: TGCGCCAGCAGCGTGTGGGACCTGTATACGCAGTATTTT. The chain employs TRBV5-1 and TRBJ2-3, with D perhaps being TRBD1 or TRBD2 (5 bases each). V lost 4 bases to trimming and J lost 7 bases, with 13 bases between them. CDR3 length: 13 residues. Germline CDR1 SGHRS, CDR2 YFSETQ.

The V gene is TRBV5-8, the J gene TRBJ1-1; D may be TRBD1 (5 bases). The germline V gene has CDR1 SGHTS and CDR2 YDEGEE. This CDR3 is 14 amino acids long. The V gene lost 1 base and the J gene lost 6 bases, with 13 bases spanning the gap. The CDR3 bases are TGTGCCAGCAGCTTGAGCCCCGGGGCCTCTGAAGCTTTCTTT. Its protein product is CASSLSPGASEAFF.

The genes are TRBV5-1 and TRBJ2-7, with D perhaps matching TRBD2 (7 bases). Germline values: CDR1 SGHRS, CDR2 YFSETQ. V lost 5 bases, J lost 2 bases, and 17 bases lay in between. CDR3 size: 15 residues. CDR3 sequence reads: CASSASVGGPYEQYF. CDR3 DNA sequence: TGCGCCAGCAGTGCCTCGGTCGGGGGGCCCTACGAGCAGTACTTC. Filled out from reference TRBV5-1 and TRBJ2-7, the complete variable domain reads KAGVTQTPRYLIKTRGQQVTLSCSPISGHRSVSWYQQTPGQGLQFLFEYFSETQRNKGNFPGRFSGRQFSNSRSEMNVSTLELGDSALYLCASSASVGGPYEQYFGPGTRLTVT.

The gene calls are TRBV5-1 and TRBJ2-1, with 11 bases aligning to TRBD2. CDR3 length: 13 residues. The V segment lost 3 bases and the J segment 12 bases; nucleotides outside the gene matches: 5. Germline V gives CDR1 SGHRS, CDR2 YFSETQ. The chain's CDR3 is CASSSITSGRQFF. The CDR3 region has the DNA TGCGCCAGCAGCTCTATTACTAGCGGGAGGCAGTTCTTC.

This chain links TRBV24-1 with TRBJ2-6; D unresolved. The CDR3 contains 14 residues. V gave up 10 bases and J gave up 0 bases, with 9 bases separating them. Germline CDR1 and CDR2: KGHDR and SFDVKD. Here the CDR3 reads CATEASSGANVLTF. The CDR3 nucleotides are TGTGCCACTGAGGCAAGCTCTGGGGCCAACGTCCTGACTTTC.

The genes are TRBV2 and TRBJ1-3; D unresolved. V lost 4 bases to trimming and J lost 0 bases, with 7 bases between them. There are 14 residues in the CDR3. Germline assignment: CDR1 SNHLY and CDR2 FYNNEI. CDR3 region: CASSVQASGNTIYF. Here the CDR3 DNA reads TGTGCCAGCAGTGTCCAGGCCTCTGGAAACACCATATATTTT. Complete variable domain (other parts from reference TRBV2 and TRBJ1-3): EPEVTQTPSHQVTQMGQEVILRCVPISNHLYFYWYRQILGQKVEFLVSFYNNEISEKSEIFDDQFSVERPDGSNFTLKIRSTKLEDSAMYFCASSVQASGNTIYFGEGSWLTVV.

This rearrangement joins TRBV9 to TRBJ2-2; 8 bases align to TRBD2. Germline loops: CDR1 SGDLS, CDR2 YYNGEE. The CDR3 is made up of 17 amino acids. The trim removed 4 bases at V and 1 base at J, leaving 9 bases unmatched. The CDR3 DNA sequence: TGTGCCAGCAGCACACCAGCGGGGGCCATGAACACCGGGGAGCTGTTTTTT. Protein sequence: CASSTPAGAMNTGELFF.

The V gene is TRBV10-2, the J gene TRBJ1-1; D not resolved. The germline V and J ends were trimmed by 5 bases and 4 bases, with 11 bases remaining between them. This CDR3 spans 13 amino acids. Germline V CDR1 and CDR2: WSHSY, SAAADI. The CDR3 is CASSTVFRTEAFF. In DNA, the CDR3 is TGCGCCAGCAGTACGGTGTTTCGCACTGAAGCTTTCTTT.

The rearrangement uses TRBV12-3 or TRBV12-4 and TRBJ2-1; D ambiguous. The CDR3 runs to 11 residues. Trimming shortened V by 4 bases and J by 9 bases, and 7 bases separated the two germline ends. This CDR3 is CASSSATEQFF. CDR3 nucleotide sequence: TGTGCCAGCAGTTCCGCGACTGAGCAGTTCTTC.

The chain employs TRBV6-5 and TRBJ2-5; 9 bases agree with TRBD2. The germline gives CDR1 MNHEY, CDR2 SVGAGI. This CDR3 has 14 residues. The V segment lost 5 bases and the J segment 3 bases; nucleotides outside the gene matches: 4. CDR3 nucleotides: TGTGCCAGCAGTAGGCGGGGGGGAGAAGAGACCCAGTACTTC. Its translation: CASSRRGGEETQYF.

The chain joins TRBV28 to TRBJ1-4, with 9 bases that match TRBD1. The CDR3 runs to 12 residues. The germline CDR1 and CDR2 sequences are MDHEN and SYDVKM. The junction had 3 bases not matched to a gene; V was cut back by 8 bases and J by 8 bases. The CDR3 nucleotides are TGTGCCAGCCTAGGGACAGGGGAAAAACTGTTTTTT. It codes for CASLGTGEKLFF.

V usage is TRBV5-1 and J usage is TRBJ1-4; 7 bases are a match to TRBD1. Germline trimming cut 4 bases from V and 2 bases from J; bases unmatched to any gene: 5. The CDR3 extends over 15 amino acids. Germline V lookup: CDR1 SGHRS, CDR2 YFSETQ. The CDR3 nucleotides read TGCGCCAGCAGCCCAGAGGGACAGACTAATGAAAAACTGTTTTTT. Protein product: CASSPEGQTNEKLFF. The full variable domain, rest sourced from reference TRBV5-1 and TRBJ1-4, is KAGVTQTPRYLIKTRGQQVTLSCSPISGHRSVSWYQQTPGQGLQFLFEYFSETQRNKGNFPGRFSGRQFSNSRSEMNVSTLELGDSALYLCASSPEGQTNEKLFFGSGTQLSVL.

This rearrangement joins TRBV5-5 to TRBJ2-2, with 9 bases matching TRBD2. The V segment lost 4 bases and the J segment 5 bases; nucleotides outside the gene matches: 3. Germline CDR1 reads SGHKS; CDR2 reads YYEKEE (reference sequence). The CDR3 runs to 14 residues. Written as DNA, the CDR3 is TGTGCCAGCAGCCCGGGACTAGCTACCGGGGAGCTGTTTTTT. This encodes CASSPGLATGELFF.

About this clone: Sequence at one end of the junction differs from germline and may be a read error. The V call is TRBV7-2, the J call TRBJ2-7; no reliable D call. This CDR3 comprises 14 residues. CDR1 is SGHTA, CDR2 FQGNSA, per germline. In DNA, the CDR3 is TGTGCCAGCAGTCAGGACCCGAGCTCCTACGAGCAGTGCTTC. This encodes CASSQDPSSYEQCF.

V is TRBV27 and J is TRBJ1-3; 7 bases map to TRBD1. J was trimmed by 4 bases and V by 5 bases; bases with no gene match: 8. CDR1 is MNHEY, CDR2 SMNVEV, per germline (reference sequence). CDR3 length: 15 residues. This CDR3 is CASSNSGQPGNTIYF. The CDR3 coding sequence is TGTGCCAGCAGTAACTCGGGACAGCCAGGAAACACCATATATTTT.

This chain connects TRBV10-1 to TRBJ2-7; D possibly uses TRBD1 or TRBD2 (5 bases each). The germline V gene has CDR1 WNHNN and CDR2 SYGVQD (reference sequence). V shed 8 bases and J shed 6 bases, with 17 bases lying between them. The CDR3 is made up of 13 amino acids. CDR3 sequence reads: CASRGAGVSEQYF. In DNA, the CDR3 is TGCGCCAGCCGAGGGGCGGGCGTGTCCGAGCAGTACTTC.

In DNA form, the CDR3 reads TGTGCCAGCAGTTACCGCCGACAGGCCTATGGCTACACCTTC. Translation: CASSYRRQAYGYTF. The chain couples TRBV6-5 to TRBJ1-2; possible D gene TRBD1, 6 bases. V was pared by 2 bases and J by 4 bases, with 11 bases between. The CDR3 has 14 residues. Germline V gene sequence: CDR1 MNHEY, CDR2 SVGAGI.

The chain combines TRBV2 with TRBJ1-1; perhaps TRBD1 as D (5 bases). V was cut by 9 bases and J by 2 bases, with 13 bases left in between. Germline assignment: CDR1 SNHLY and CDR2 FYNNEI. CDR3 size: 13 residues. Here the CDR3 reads CASRRGRNTEAFF. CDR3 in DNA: TGTGCCAGTCGGAGGGGTAGAAACACTGAAGCTTTCTTT.